This passage covers 3 T cell receptor beta chains from one sample sequenced in a study of PD-L1 blockade in urothelial cancer. The time point denotes: pretreatment peripheral blood. Measured with immunoSEQ multiplex PCR; TCRdb has only the in-frame clones, and not every one. The sample comprises almost 50,000 clones, approximately 79% of which are singletons, and more than 3% rests with the top ten. The specimen comprised PBMCs, sampled around atezolizumab (anti-PD-L1) treatment. The receptors stem from a man between 65 and 85 years old with urothelial cancer.

In its sample, this clone was seen a few times. V and J are TRBV2 and TRBJ2-7; D is perhaps TRBD1 (6 bases). Trimming took off 4 bases at V and 0 bases at J, with 7 bases between the two ends. The CDR3 consists of 13 residues. Germline V gene sequence: CDR1 SNHLY, CDR2 FYNNEI. In DNA, the CDR3 is TGTGCCAGCAGTGTACAGGGCTCCTACGAGCAGTACTTC. As protein: CASSVQGSYEQYF.

The chain is built from TRBV19 and TRBJ1-5; D perhaps matches TRBD1 (6 bases). This CDR3 region has 15 residues. Trimming took 5 bases from V and 2 from J, leaving 13 bases between them. Looked up from germline, CDR1 is LNHDA and CDR2 is SQIVND (reference sequence). This CDR3 reads CASSLTRGGNQPQHF. The CDR3 bases are TGTGCCAGTAGTCTTACCAGGGGAGGCAATCAGCCCCAGCATTTT.

V gene TRBV5-4 combines with J gene TRBJ2-7; weak D call: TRBD2 (6 bases). Germline V lookup: CDR1 SGHNT, CDR2 YYREEE (reference sequence). The CDR3 consists of 13 residues. Trimming removed 0 bases from V and 5 bases from J, with 9 bases in between. CDR3 protein: CASSLAGGDEQYF. In DNA form, the CDR3 reads TGTGCCAGCAGCTTGGCCGGCGGGGACGAGCAGTACTTC.